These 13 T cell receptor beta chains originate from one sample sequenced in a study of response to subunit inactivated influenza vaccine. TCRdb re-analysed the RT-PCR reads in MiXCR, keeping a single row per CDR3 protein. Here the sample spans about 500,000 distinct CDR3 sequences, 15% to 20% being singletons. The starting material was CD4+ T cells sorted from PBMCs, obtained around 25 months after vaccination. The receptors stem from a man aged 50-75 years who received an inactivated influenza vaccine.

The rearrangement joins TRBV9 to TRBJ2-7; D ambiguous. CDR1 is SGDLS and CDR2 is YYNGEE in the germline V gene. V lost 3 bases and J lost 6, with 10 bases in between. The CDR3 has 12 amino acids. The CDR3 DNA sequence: TGTGCCAGCAGCGCCCATTCCGGCGAGCAGTACTTC. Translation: CASSAHSGEQYF.

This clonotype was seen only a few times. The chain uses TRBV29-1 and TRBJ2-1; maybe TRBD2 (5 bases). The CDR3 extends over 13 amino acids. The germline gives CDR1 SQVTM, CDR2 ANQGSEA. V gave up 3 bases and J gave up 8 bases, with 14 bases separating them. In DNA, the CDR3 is TGCAGCGTTGAGTTCCGGGGTCGTTATGAGCAGTTCTTC. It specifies CSVEFRGRYEQFF.

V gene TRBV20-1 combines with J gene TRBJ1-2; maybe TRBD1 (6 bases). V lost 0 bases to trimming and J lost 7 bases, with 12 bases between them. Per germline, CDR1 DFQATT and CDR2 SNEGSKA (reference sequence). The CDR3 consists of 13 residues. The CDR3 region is CSARDGGGRGYTF. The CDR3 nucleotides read TGCAGTGCTAGAGATGGCGGGGGCCGTGGCTACACCTTC.

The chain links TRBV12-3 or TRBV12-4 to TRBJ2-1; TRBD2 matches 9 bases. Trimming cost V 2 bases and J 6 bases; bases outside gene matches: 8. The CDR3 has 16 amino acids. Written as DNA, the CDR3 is TGTGCCAGCAGTTTAAGGGCGGGAGGGCCCGCCAATGAGCAGTTCTTC. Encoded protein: CASSLRAGGPANEQFF.

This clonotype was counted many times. The CDR3 coding sequence is TGCAGCGTCCCGGGACTAGGGTCCGGGGGAGAGCAGTTCTTC. Amino acid sequence: CSVPGLGSGGEQFF. The J gene is TRBJ2-1, the V gene TRBV29-1, with 8 bases lining up with TRBD2. This CDR3 has 14 amino acids. The germline V gene has CDR1 SQVTM and CDR2 ANQGSEA. The trim removed 6 bases at V and 10 bases at J, leaving 14 bases unmatched.

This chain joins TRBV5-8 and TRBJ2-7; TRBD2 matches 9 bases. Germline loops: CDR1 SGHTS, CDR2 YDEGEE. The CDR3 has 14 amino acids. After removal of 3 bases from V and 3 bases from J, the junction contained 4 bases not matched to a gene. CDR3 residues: CASSSGLAHYEQYF. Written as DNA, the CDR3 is TGTGCCAGCAGCTCGGGACTAGCCCACTACGAGCAGTACTTC.

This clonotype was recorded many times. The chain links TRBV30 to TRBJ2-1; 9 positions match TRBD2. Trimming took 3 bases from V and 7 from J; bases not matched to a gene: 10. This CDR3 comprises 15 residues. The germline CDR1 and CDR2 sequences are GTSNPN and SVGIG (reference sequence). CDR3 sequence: CAWSKKGTSRNEQFF. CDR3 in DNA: TGTGCCTGGAGCAAGAAAGGGACTAGCCGGAATGAGCAGTTCTTC. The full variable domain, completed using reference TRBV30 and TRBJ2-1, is SQTIHQWPATLVQPVGSPLSLECTVEGTSNPNLYWYRQAAGRGLQLLFYSVGIGQISSEVPQNLSASRPQDRQFILSSKKLLLSDSGFYLCAWSKKGTSRNEQFFGPGTRLTVL.

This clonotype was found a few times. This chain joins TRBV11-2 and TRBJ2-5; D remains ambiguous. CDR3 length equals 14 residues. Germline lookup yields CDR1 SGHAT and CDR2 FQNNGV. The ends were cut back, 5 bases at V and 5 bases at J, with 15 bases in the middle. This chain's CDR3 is CASSHLGLLETQYF. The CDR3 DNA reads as TGTGCCAGCAGCCATCTGGGTCTATTGGAGACCCAGTACTTC.

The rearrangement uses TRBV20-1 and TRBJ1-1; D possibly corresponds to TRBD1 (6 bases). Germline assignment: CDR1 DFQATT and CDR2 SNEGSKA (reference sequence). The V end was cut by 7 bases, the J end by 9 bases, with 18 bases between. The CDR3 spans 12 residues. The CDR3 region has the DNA TGCAGTGGCACGCGGCGGGGGCAAAAAGCTTTCTTT. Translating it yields CSGTRRGQKAFF.

CDR3 loop: CASSLGAGGPSNEQFF. CDR3 DNA: TGTGCCAGCAGCTTAGGAGCGGGAGGGCCCTCCAATGAGCAGTTCTTC. This sequence joins TRBV11-3 and TRBJ2-1; 10 bases align to TRBD2. With 1 base clipped from V and 6 bases from J, the junction kept 6 bases outside the gene matches. Germline lookup yields CDR1 SGHNT and CDR2 YENEEA. The CDR3 runs to 16 residues.

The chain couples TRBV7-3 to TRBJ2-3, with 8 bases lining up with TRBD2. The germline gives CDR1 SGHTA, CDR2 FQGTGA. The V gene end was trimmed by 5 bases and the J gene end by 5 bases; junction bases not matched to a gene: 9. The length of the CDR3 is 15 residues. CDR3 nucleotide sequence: TGTGCCAGCAGCCCGGGGGGGCTAGCGAGAGATACGCAGTATTTT. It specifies CASSPGGLARDTQYF.

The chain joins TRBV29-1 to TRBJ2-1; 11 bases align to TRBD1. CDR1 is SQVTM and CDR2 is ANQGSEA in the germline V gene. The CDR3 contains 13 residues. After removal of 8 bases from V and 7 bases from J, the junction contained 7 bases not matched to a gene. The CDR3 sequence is CSQKGQGVNEQFF. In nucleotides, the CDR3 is TGCAGCCAGAAGGGACAGGGGGTGAATGAGCAGTTCTTC.

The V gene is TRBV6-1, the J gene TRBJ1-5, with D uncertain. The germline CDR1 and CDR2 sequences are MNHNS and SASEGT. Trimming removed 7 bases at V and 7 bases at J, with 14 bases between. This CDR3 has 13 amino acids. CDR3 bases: TGTGCCAGCACCCCAGGAGTAGGGCAGCCCCAGCATTTT. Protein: CASTPGVGQPQHF.